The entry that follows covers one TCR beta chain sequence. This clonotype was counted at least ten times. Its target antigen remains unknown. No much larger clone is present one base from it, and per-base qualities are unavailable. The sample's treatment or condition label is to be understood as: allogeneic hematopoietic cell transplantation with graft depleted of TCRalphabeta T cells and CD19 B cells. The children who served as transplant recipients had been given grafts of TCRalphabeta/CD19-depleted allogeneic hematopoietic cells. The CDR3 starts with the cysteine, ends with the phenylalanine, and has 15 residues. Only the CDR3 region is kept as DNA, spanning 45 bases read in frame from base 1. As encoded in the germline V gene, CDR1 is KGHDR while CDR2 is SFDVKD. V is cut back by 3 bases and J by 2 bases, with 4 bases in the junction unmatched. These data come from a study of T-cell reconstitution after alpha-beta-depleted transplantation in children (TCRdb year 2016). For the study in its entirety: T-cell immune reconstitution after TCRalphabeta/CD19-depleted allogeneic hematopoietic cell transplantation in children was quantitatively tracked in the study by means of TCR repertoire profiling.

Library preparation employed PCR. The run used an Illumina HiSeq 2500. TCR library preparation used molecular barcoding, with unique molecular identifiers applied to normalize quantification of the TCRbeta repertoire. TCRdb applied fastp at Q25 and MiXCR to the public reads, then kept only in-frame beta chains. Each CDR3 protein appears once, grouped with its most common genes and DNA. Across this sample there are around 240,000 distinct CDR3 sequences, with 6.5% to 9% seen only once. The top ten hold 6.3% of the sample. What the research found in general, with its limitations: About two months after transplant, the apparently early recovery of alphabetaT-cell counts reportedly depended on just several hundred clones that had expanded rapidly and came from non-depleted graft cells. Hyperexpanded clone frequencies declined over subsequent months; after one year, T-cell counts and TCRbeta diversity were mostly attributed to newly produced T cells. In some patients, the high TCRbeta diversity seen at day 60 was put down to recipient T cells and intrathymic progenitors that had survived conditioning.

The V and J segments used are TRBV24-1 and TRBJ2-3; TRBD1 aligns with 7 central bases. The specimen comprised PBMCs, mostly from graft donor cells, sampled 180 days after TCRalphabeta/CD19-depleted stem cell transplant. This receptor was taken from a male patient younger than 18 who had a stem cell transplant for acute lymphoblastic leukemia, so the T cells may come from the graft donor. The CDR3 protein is CATSDPGQSTDTQYF. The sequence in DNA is TGTGCCACCAGTGATCCGGGACAGTCCACAGATACGCAGTATTTT.